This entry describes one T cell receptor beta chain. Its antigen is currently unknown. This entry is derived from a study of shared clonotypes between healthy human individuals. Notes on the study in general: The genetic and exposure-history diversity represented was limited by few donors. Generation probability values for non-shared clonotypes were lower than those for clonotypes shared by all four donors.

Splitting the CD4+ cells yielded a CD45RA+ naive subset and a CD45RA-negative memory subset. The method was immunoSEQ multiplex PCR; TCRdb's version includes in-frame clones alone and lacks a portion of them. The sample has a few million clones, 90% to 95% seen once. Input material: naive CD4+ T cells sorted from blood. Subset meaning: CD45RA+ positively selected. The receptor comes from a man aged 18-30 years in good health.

CDR3 protein: CASSPFGQGAGNNEQYF. The DNA for the CDR3 is TGTGCCAGCAGTCCCTTTGGCCAGGGGGCGGGAAATAACGAGCAGTACTTC. This rearrangement joins TRBV28 to TRBJ2-7; 8 bases match TRBD1. There are 17 residues in the CDR3. Unmatched junction bases numbered 17, after V lost 5 bases and J lost 5 bases. The V gene's germline CDR1 is MDHEN and CDR2 SYDVKM.